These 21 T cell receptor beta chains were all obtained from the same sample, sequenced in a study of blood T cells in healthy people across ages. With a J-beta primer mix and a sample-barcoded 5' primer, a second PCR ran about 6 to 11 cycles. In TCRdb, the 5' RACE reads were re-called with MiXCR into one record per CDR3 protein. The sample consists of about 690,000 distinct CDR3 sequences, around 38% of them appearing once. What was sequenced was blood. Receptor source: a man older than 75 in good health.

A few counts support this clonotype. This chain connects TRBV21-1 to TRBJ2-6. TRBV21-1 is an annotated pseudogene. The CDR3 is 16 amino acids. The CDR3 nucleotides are TGTGCCAGCAGCAAAGAGGCCTTATCTGGGGCCAACGTCCTGACTTTC. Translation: CASSKEALSGANVLTF.

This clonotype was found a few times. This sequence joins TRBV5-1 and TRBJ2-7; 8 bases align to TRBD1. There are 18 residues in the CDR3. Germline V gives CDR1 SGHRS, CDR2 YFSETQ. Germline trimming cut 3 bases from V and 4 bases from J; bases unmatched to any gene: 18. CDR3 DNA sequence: TGCGCCAGCAGCTGGGACCTCTCCCGGACAGGGACAGTGTACGAGCAGTACTTC. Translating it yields CASSWDLSRTGTVYEQYF.

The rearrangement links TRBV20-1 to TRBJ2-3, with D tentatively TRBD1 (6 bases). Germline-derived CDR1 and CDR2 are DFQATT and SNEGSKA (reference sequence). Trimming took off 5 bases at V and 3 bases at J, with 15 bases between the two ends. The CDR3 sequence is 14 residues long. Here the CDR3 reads CSASRTVTTDTQYF. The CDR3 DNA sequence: TGCAGTGCTTCTCGGACAGTTACAACAGATACGCAGTATTTT.

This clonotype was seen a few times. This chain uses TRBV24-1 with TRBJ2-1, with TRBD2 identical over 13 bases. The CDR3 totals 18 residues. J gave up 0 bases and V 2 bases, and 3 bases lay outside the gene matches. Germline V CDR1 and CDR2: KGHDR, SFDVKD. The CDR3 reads CATSDSTSGGSSYNEQFF. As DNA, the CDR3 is TGTGCCACCAGTGATTCGACTAGCGGGGGGAGCTCCTACAATGAGCAGTTCTTC.

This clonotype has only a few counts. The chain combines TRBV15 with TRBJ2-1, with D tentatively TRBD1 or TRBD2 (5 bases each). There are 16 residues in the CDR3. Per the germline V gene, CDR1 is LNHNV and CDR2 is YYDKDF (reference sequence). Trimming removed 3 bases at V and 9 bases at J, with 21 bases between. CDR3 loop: CATSRGFEGRYGEQFF. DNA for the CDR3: TGTGCCACCAGCAGGGGCTTTGAGGGGCGGTATGGTGAGCAGTTCTTC.

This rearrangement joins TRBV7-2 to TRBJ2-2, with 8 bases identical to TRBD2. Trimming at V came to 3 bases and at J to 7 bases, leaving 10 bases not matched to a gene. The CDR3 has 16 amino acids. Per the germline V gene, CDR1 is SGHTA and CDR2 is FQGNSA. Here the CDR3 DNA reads TGTGCCAGCAGCTTTGTGCCAGGACTAGCTGGCGGGGAGCTGTTTTTT. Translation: CASSFVPGLAGGELFF.

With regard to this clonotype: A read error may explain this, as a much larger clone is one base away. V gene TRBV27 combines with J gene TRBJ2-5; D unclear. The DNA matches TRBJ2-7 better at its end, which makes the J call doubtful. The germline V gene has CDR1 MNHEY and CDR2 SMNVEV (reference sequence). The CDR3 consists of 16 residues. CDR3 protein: CAGSLSLTKTVYEQYF. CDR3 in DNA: TGTGCCGGCAGTTTATCGTTAACAAAGACCGTCTACGAGCAGTACTTC.

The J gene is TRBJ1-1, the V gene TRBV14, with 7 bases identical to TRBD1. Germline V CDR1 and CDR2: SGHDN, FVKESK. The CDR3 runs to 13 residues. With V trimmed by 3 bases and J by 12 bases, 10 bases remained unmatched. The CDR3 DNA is TGTGCCAGCAGCCAGAATACAGGGGATACGACTTTCTTT. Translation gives CASSQNTGDTTFF.

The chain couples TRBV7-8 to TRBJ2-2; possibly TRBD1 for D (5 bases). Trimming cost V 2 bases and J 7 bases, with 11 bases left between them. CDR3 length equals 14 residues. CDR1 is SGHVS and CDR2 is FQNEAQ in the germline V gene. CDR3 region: CASSLIGVDGELFF. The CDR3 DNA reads TGTGCCAGCAGCTTAATAGGGGTCGACGGGGAGCTGTTTTTT. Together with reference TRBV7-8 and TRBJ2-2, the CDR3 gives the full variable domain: GAGVSQSPRYKVAKRGQDVALRCDPISGHVSLFWYQQALGQGPEFLTYFQNEAQLDKSGLPSDRFFAERPEGSVSTLKIQRTQQEDSAVYLCASSLIGVDGELFFGEGSRLTVL.

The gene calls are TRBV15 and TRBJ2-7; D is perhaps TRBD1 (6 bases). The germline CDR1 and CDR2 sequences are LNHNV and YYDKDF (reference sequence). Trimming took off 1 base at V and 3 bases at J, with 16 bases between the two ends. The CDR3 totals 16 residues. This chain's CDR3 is CATSRGATGDLYEQYF. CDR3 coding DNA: TGTGCCACCAGCAGAGGAGCGACAGGCGATCTCTACGAGCAGTACTTC.

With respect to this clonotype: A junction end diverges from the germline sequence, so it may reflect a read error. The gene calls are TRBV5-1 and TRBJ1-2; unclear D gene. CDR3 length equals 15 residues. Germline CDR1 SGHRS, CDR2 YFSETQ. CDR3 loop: CASSPWEREPYDYTF. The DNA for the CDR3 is TGCGCCAGCAGCCCGTGGGAGAGAGAACCCTATGACTACACCTTC.

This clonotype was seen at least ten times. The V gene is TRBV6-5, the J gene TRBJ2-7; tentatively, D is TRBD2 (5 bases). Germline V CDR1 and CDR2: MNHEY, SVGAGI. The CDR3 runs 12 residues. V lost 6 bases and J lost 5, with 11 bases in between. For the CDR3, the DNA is TGTGCCAGCAGGACGATCGGGGACGAGCAGTACTTC. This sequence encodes CASRTIGDEQYF.

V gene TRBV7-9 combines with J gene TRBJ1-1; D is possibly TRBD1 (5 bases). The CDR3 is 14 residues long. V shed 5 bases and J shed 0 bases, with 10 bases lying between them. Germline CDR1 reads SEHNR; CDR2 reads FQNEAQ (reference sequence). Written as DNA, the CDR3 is TGTGCCAGCAGCCCCGACAGTCTGAACACTGAAGCTTTCTTT. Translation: CASSPDSLNTEAFF.

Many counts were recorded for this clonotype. The DNA for the CDR3 is TGCAGCTTCGGTCGGGAGCAATCCCCAGATGGCTACACCTTC. Its protein is CSFGREQSPDGYTF. This chain links TRBV29-1 with TRBJ1-2; D call uncertain. With 8 bases removed from V and 6 bases from J, the gap between germline ends came to 22 bases. Germline CDR1 reads SQVTM; CDR2 reads ANQGSEA. The CDR3 length is 14 residues.

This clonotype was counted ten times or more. The CDR3 region has the DNA TGCAGCGTTGGGAGGGGGCTTAGTCAGCCCCAGCATTTT. This translates into CSVGRGLSQPQHF. V is TRBV29-1 and J is TRBJ1-5; 7 nucleotides agree with TRBD1. With 4 bases clipped from V and 6 bases from J, the junction kept 6 bases outside the gene matches. The germline CDR1 and CDR2 sequences are SQVTM and ANQGSEA. The CDR3 has 13 amino acids.

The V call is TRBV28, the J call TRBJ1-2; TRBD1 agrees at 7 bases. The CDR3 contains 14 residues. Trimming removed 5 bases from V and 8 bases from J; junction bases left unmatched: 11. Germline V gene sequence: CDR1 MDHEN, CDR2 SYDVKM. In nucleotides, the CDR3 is TGTGCCAGCAGTCGACAGGGAGGGGCACGCGGCTACACCTTC. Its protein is CASSRQGGARGYTF.

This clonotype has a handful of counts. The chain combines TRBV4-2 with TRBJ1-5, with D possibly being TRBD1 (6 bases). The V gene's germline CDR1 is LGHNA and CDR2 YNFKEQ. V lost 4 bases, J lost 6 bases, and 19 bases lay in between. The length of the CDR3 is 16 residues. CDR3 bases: TGTGCCAGCAGCCCCCACCCAGGGGAAGGGGGTCAGCCCCAGCATTTT. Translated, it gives CASSPHPGEGGQPQHF.

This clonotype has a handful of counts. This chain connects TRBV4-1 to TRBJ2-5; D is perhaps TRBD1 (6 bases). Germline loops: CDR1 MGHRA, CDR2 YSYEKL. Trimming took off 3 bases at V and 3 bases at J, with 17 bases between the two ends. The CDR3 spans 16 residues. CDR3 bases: TGCGCCAGCAGCCACCCCACAGGGTGGGGGAAAGAGACCCAGTACTTC. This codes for CASSHPTGWGKETQYF.

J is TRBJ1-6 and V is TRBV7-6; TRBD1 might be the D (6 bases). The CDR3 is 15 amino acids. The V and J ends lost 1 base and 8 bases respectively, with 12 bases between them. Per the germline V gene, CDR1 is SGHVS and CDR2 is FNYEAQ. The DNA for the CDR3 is TGTGCCAGCAGCTTAGGACAGGTGGATTATTCACCCCTCCACTTT. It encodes CASSLGQVDYSPLHF.

Written as DNA, the CDR3 is TGCAGTGCTAAACCCGGGAGAGGCACAGATACGCAGTATTTT. Protein product: CSAKPGRGTDTQYF. The chain carries TRBV20-1 and TRBJ2-3; D might be TRBD2 (6 bases). Trimming took 4 bases from V and 1 from J, leaving 12 bases between them. This CDR3 has 14 residues. CDR1 and CDR2 from the germline V gene are DFQATT and SNEGSKA (reference sequence).

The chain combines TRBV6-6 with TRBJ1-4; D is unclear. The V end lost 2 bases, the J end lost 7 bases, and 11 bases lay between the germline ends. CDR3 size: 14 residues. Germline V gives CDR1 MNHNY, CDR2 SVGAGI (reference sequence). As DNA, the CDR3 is TGTGCCAGCAGTTACGTTTCCTCGGGTGAAAAACTGTTTTTT. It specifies CASSYVSSGEKLFF.